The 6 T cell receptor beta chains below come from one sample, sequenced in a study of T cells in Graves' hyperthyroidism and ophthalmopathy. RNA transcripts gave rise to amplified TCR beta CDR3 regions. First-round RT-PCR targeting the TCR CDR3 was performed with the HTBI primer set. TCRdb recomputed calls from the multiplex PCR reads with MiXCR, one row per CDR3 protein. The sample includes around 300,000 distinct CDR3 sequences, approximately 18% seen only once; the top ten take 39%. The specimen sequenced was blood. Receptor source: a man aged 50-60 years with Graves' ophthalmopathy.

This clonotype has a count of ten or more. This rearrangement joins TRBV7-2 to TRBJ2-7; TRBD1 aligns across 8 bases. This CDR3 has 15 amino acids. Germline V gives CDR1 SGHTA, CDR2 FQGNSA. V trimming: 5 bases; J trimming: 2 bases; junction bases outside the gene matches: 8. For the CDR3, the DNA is TGTGCCAGCAGCACCCGGACAGGGAGGACCTACGAGCAGTACTTC. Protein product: CASSTRTGRTYEQYF. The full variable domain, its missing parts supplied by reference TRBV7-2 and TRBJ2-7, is GAGVSQSPSNKVTEKGKDVELRCDPISGHTALYWYRQSLGQGLEFLIYFQGNSAPDKSGLPSDRFSAERTGGSVSTLTIQRTQQEDSAVYLCASSTRTGRTYEQYFGPGTRLTVT.

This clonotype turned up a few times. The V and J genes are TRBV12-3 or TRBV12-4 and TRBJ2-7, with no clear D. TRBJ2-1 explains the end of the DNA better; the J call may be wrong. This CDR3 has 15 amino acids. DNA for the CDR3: TGTGCCAGCAGTGAATCCGGGTTCAGCTCCTACGAGCAGTTCTTC. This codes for CASSESGFSSYEQFF.

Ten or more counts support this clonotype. CDR3 bases: TGTGCCAGCAGCTTGGCGACTAGCCTGGATGAGCAGTTCTTC. This translates into CASSLATSLDEQFF. The rearrangement uses TRBV7-3 and TRBJ2-1; 7 positions agree with TRBD2. V gave up 3 bases and J gave up 8 bases; unmatched junction bases: 7. Per the germline V gene, CDR1 is SGHTA and CDR2 is FQGTGA. The CDR3 runs to 14 residues.

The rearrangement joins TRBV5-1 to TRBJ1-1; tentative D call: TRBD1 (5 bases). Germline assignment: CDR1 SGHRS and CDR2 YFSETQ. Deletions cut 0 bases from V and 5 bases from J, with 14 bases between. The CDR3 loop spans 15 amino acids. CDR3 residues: CASSLGFGGGTEAFF. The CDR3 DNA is TGCGCCAGCAGCTTGGGATTCGGGGGAGGTACTGAAGCTTTCTTT.

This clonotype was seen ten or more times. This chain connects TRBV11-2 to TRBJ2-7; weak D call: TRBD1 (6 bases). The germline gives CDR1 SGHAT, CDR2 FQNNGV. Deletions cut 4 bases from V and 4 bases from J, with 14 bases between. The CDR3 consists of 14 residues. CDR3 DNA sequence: TGTGCCAGCAGCTACGCCCAGGGGCTGTACGAGCAGTACTTC. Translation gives CASSYAQGLYEQYF. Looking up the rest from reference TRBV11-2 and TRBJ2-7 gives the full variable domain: EAGVAQSPRYKIIEKRQSVAFWCNPISGHATLYWYQQILGQGPKLLIQFQNNGVVDDSQLPKDRFSAERLKGVDSTLKIQPAKLEDSAVYLCASSYAQGLYEQYFGPGTRLTVT.

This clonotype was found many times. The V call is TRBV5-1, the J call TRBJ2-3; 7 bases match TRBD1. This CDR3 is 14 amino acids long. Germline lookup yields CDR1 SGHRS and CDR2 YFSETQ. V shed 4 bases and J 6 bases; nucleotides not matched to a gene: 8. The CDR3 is CASSRDRVGDTQYF. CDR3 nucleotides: TGCGCCAGCAGCCGCGACAGGGTGGGGGATACGCAGTATTTT.